These T cell receptor beta chains were read from a single sample in a study of radiotherapy plus CTLA-4 blockade in lung cancer. This table comes from immunoSEQ multiplex PCR, and its TCRdb copy is limited to in-frame clones, with some not included. Seen here are approximately 53,000 clones, approximately 84% observed once, and the top ten hold about a quarter. Here the sequenced sample was peripheral blood, taken from a patient treated with radiotherapy plus ipilimumab. Receptor source: a human donor with non-small cell lung cancer whose response to radiotherapy plus ipilimumab could not be evaluated. Both conserved end residues are part of each CDR3. The D gene is left open where the match is weak. Some rows have no size entry. The others give once, few or many, or a class for an expanded clone.

v_gene	abundance	d_gene	j_gene	CDR3nt	CDR3aa
TRBV5-1	few	TRBD2	TRBJ2-7	TGCGCCAGCAGCTTGAGGGCGGGAGGCAGTGAGCAGTACTTC	CASSLRAGGSEQYF
TRBV18	-	TRBD1	TRBJ2-1	TGTGCCAGCTCACCAGCTACAGGGGGTGCCTACAATGAGCAGTTCTTC	CASSPATGGAYNEQFF
TRBV5-4	-	TRBD1	TRBJ1-1	TGTGCCAGCAGCCCGGGACAGATCTTGAACACTGAAGCTTTCTTT	CASSPGQILNTEAFF
TRBV19	once	-	TRBJ1-2	TGTGCCAGCAGCAAGGGGATCCACTATGGCTACACCTTC	CASSKGIHYGYTF
TRBV30	-	-	TRBJ2-3	TGTGCCTGGAGGCGCAGACAGGGCACAGATACGCAGTATTTT	CAWRRRQGTDTQYF
TRBV7-3	-	TRBD1	TRBJ2-2	TGTGCCAGCACGGACAGGGTGAACACCGGGGAGCTGTTTTTT	CASTDRVNTGELFF
TRBV29-1	-	TRBD2	TRBJ2-7	TGCAGCGTTGAGGGCGGGAGGGGATCCTACGAGCAGTACTTC	CSVEGGRGSYEQYF
TRBV21-1	-	-	TRBJ2-7	TGTGCCAGCAGCAACCCCCCCCTAGCAGGTGTCGGCGAGCAGTACTTC	CASSNPPLAGVGEQYF
TRBV7-2	once	-	TRBJ2-5	TGTGCCAGCAGCTTACTGTGGATGGCGGCCGGGTTTCAGACCCAGTACTTC	CASSLLWMAAGFQTQYF
TRBV19	-	-	TRBJ1-2	TGTGCCAGTAGTATCCCGGGACTGCATGGCTACACCTTC	CASSIPGLHGYTF
TRBV6-5	-	TRBD1	TRBJ1-2	TGTGCCAGCAGTTACTCGGGAATAGGACAGGGCACTGGCTACACCTTC	CASSYSGIGQGTGYTF
TRBV19	-	-	TRBJ1-2	TGTGCCAGTAGTCTTAGCGGGAACCGCTATGGCTACACCTTC	CASSLSGNRYGYTF
TRBV19	-	-	TRBJ1-1	TGTGCCAGTAGGTCATGGGACTTACCCTCGGGAGCTTTCTTT	CASRSWDLPSGAFF
TRBV19	-	-	TRBJ1-1	TGTGCCAGTAGCAGGAAGACACCGACGAACACTGAAGCTTTCTTT	CASSRKTPTNTEAFF
TRBV10-3	-	TRBD1	TRBJ2-2	TGTGCCATCAGTGATGGGGACAGGGGGTTTAGTGGCACCGGGGAGCTGTTTTTT	CAISDGDRGFSGTGELFF
TRBV4-1	-	-	TRBJ1-5	TGCGCCAGCAGTCAACTTCTAGACAGCCCGGGGCCCCAGCATTTT	CASSQLLDSPGPQHF
TRBV5-5	-	-	TRBJ1-1	TGTGCCAGCAGCTTTATCGGTACGGGGACTGAAGCTTTCTTT	CASSFIGTGTEAFF
TRBV18	-	-	TRBJ1-5	TGTGCCAGCCCACCAAGCGGGCAGGGACCACAGCCCCAGCATTTT	CASPPSGQGPQPQHF